The rows below give T cell receptor beta chains drawn from one sample of a study of high-grade serous ovarian cancer treatment subgroups. TCRdb's table, derived via immunoSEQ multiplex PCR, lists solely in-frame clones and lacks some. The data show fewer than 4,500 clones, nearly 80% seen once. Sample: tumor tissue. These receptors were obtained from a human donor with high-grade serous ovarian cancer. Both conserved end residues are part of each CDR3. The D gene is left open where the match is weak. Clone sizes are given selectively: once, few, many, or a class where the clone is expanded.

D,J,V,size,DNA,CDR3
TRBD1,TRBJ2-7,TRBV30,-,TGTGCCTGGAGAGGGACAGGGGAGTCCAAGCAGTACTTC,CAWRGTGESKQYF
TRBD1,TRBJ1-2,TRBV2,few,TGTGCCAGCGAAGGGACAGGAGTCAACTATGGCTACACCTTC,CASEGTGVNYGYTF
TRBD1,TRBJ1-6,TRBV19,few,TGTGCCAGTAGTCCGGACAGGGGGCATAATTCACCCCTCCACTTT,CASSPDRGHNSPLHF
TRBD1,TRBJ1-6,TRBV2,-,TGTGCCAGCAGTGGGGGACAGGGAAATTCACCCCTCCACTTT,CASSGGQGNSPLHF
-,TRBJ2-1,TRBV29-1,-,TGCAGCGGGGAAAGGGGGGGCAATGAGCAGTTCTTC,CSGERGGNEQFF
-,TRBJ1-1,TRBV28,-,TGTGCCAGCAGTTCAAACCCCAGGCTTTTGGGTGAAGCTTTCTTT,CASSSNPRLLGEAFF
TRBD1,TRBJ1-4,TRBV7-2,-,TGTGCCAGCAGTCGCGACAGGGGTGAAAAACTGTTTTTT,CASSRDRGEKLFF
TRBD1,TRBJ2-2,TRBV9,-,TGTGCCAGCAGCGAAACCCGGGACAGGGACACCGGGGAGCTGTTTTTT,CASSETRDRDTGELFF
-,TRBJ1-3,TRBV6-5,-,TGTGCCAGCACCCAGGGGAACACCATATATTTT,CASTQGNTIYF
TRBD1,TRBJ1-2,TRBV19,-,TGTGCCAGTAGTCGAAACAGGGGGGACTATGGCTACACCTTC,CASSRNRGDYGYTF
-,TRBJ1-6,TRBV7-9,few,TGTGCCAGCAGCTTAGGTGATTCACCCCTCCACTTT,CASSLGDSPLHF
TRBD1,TRBJ2-7,TRBV6-6,-,TGTGCCAGCAGTATGGGACAGATCCCTTTCTACGAGCAGTACTTC,CASSMGQIPFYEQYF
TRBD2,TRBJ2-3,TRBV10-1,large,TGCGCCAGCAGTGTAGCGGGGGACGGCACAGATACGCAGTATTTT,CASSVAGDGTDTQYF
-,TRBJ1-2,TRBV10-2,few,TGCGCCAGCAGTTCGGGGGGCCGCTCCATCTATGGCTACACCTTC,CASSSGGRSIYGYTF
-,TRBJ2-2,TRBV28,-,TGTGCCAGCAGTCCAGGGAACACCGGGGAGCTGTTTTTT,CASSPGNTGELFF
-,TRBJ1-4,TRBV18,-,TGTGCCAGCTCACCCAGCACTAATGAAAAACTGTTTTTT,CASSPSTNEKLFF
-,TRBJ2-7,TRBV7-2,-,TGTGCCAGCAGCTTAAGCGGATACGAGCAGTACTTC,CASSLSGYEQYF
-,TRBJ2-3,TRBV7-2,few,TGTGCCAGCAGCTCTTGGGGGGAGACAGATACGCAGTATTTT,CASSSWGETDTQYF
-,TRBJ1-2,TRBV6-6,-,TGTGCCAGCAGTTACCTCCGGGGGGGCGGCTACACCTTC,CASSYLRGGGYTF
-,TRBJ2-5,TRBV21-1,-,TGTGCCAGCAGCAAAGGGAAGCGGGGCCAAGAGACCCAGTACTTC,CASSKGKRGQETQYF
-,TRBJ2-1,TRBV28,-,TGTGCCAGCGGATTATACAATGAGCAGTTCTTC,CASGLYNEQFF
-,TRBJ2-7,TRBV7-7,-,TGTGCCAGCAGCTTAAGACCAGGGACCTACGAGCAGTACTTC,CASSLRPGTYEQYF
-,TRBJ1-6,TRBV30,-,TGTGCCTGGGGGCCGGGACATAGGGTTACACCCCTCCACTTT,CAWGPGHRVTPLHF
-,TRBJ2-7,TRBV5-6,large,TGTGCCAGCAGCTTGGATAGGGGGGTCAACGAGCAGTACTTC,CASSLDRGVNEQYF
-,TRBJ2-3,TRBV7-9,-,TGTGCCAGCAGCTTCTTGGTCCTTCATAGCACAGATACGCAGTATTTT,CASSFLVLHSTDTQYF
-,TRBJ1-6,TRBV5-5,-,TGTGCCAGCAGCTCGAACAGGGATAATTCACCCCTCCACTTT,CASSSNRDNSPLHF
TRBD2,TRBJ2-1,TRBV6-5,-,TGTGCCAGCAAGACCTGGGACTACCCCACCAATGAGCAGTTCTTC,CASKTWDYPTNEQFF
TRBD2,TRBJ2-1,TRBV7-9,-,TGTGCCAGCAGCTTTAGCGGGGGGGCTATGTATGAGCAGTTCTTC,CASSFSGGAMYEQFF
-,TRBJ2-6,TRBV4-1,-,TGCGCCAGCAGCCAAGCGGGGCCCGCAGGGGCTGGGGCCAACGTCCTGACTTTC,CASSQAGPAGAGANVLTF
-,TRBJ2-6,TRBV9,-,TGTGCCAGCAGCCAGTTGGGAAAACCGACGGGGGCCAACGTCCTGACTTTC,CASSQLGKPTGANVLTF
-,TRBJ2-5,TRBV7-3,once,TGTGCCAGCAGCTTAACTGGGGGAGAGACCCAGTACTTC,CASSLTGGETQYF
TRBD1,TRBJ2-1,TRBV28,-,TGTGCCAGCACCGGGACAGGGATCAATGAGCAGTTCTTC,CASTGTGINEQFF
TRBD1,TRBJ2-7,TRBV19,once,TGTGCCAGTAGTATAGAGGGACAGGCGCGGTACGAGCAGTACTTC,CASSIEGQARYEQYF
TRBD1,TRBJ2-1,TRBV5-4,-,TGTGCCAGCAGACGGACAGGGGACAATGAGCAGTTCTTC,CASRRTGDNEQFF
-,TRBJ1-4,TRBV5-6,-,TGTGCCAGCAGCCCAGGACTTACCGATGAAAAACTGTTTTTT,CASSPGLTDEKLFF
-,TRBJ1-2,TRBV7-9,few,TGTGCCAGCAGCTTAGAGGCAAACTATGGCTACACCTTC,CASSLEANYGYTF
-,TRBJ2-7,TRBV6-5,once,TGTGCCAGCAGAGATCCGGGCCTCGGGCCGGGCGAGCAGTACTTC,CASRDPGLGPGEQYF
TRBD1,TRBJ1-2,TRBV9,-,TGTGCCAGCAGCGTGACCACGGGACAGTTCTATGGCTACACCTTC,CASSVTTGQFYGYTF
-,TRBJ2-1,TRBV5-1,-,TGCGCCAGCAGCTTGGGGCAGGTGTTTTTCTTC,CASSLGQVFFF
-,TRBJ2-7,TRBV5-1,-,TGCGCCAGCAGCTTGGTCGCGGAGCCCTACGAGCAGTACTTC,CASSLVAEPYEQYF
TRBD1,TRBJ2-7,TRBV6-6,-,TGTGCCAGCATTTACACACCGGGACAGAAGAACGAGCAGTACTTC,CASIYTPGQKNEQYF
-,TRBJ2-5,TRBV30,-,TGTGCCTGGAGGCCACTGGGGCAAGAGACCCAGTACTTC,CAWRPLGQETQYF
TRBD1,TRBJ1-4,TRBV7-9,-,TGTGCCAGCAGCTACTCAGGGGGCCGGGGTGAAAAACTGTTTTTT,CASSYSGGRGEKLFF
-,TRBJ1-6,TRBV5-1,-,TGCGCCAGCAGCTTGGAGCAGGCCTCTTCCGAGCCCCTCCACTTT,CASSLEQASSEPLHF
TRBD1,TRBJ1-5,TRBV30,-,TGTGCCTGGGGGACAGGGTTCGATCAGCCCCAGCATTTT,CAWGTGFDQPQHF
-,TRBJ2-5,TRBV28,-,TGTGCCAGCAGCCTTTCACAGGGCCCTCGGGAGACCCAGTACTTC,CASSLSQGPRETQYF
TRBD2,TRBJ2-5,TRBV2,-,TGTGCCAGCAGTTTTAGCGGGGGGGAAGAGACCCAGTACTTC,CASSFSGGEETQYF
-,TRBJ2-3,TRBV12-5,-,TGTGCTAGTGGTTTGGGGGGGGCCCACACAGATACGCAGTATTTT,CASGLGGAHTDTQYF
TRBD1,TRBJ2-1,TRBV19,-,TGTGCCAGTAGGAGGACAGGGAGTGAGCAGTTCTTC,CASRRTGSEQFF
-,TRBJ1-6,TRBV7-2,-,TGTGCCAGCAGCTTTCAGTGGCAGCCCGGGAGTTCACCCCTCCACTTT,CASSFQWQPGSSPLHF
-,TRBJ1-2,TRBV7-2,-,TGTGCCAGCAGCTTAGGGACAGAATCCTATGGCTACACCTTC,CASSLGTESYGYTF
TRBD1,TRBJ2-1,TRBV2,-,TGTGCCAGCATACAGGGGGCTTCGAATGAGCAGTTCTTC,CASIQGASNEQFF
-,TRBJ1-1,TRBV7-2,-,TGTGCCAGCAGCTTAGGCCCGGCCACTGAAGCTTTCTTT,CASSLGPATEAFF
-,TRBJ1-5,TRBV19,-,TGTGCCAGTAGTATATCGGGGCCACGTCAGCCCCAGCATTTT,CASSISGPRQPQHF
-,TRBJ2-5,TRBV28,-,TGTGCCAGCAGTTTAAACGGGGAGACCCAGTACTTC,CASSLNGETQYF